This entry is about one TCR beta chain. Antigen unknown. This record comes from a study of PD-1 blockade in mismatch repair-deficient tumors. The study's findings and limits: Rapid post-treatment expansion, then contraction, generally preceding radiologic response, marked tumor-resident clones.

The data were produced by immunoSEQ multiplex PCR, yet TCRdb's version contains in-frame clones alone and is incomplete. The data contain roughly 50,000 clones, 81% of them singletons. The V segment lost 2 bases and the J segment 0 bases; nucleotides outside the gene matches: 10. Germline CDR1 reads KGHSH; CDR2 reads LQKENI. This CDR3 is built from 17 residues. The V call is TRBV18, the J call TRBJ2-7; 7 nucleotides line up with TRBD1. Source: peripheral blood, taken about 4.5 months after starting pembrolizumab. The receptor was isolated from an adult with mismatch repair-deficient cancer. The CDR3 sequence: CASSPTTGTAFSYEQYF. The CDR3, as DNA: TGTGCCAGCTCACCAACAACCGGGACAGCATTCTCCTACGAGCAGTACTTC.